A selection of T cell receptor beta chains follows, all from one sample in a study of blood T cell repertoires in COVID-19. Libraries were prepared by immunoSEQ multiplex PCR; TCRdb keeps only in-frame clonotypes and omits some of them. The table records more than 110,000 clones, roughly 76% of them present only once. Specimen: peripheral blood. These receptors were obtained from a woman aged 45 to 65 with active or convalescent COVID-19. Each CDR3 is given with its conserved first and last residue. A D gene is named only where the DNA matches it firmly. The size of a clone is reported for some rows only, either as once, few or many, or as a class for expanded clones.

DNA: TGTGCCAGCAGGGACGACAGGGGGATTTACGAGCAGTACTTC
CDR3: CASRDDRGIYEQYF
J: TRBJ2-7
V: TRBV25-1
length: 14
D: TRBD1
size: NA

DNA: TGTGCTAGCAGCTTAGGTGGGACAGGGGGCACAGATACGCAGTATTTT
CDR3: CASSLGGTGGTDTQYF
J: TRBJ2-3
V: TRBV7-7
length: 16
D: TRBD1
size: few

DNA: TGTGCCAGCAGCTTCAACGGGGACACTGAAGCTTTCTTT
CDR3: CASSFNGDTEAFF
J: TRBJ1-1
V: TRBV7-9
length: 13
D: NA
size: NA

DNA: TGTGCCAGCAGCTTGGCGACAGGGGCAAACTATGGCTACACCTTC
CDR3: CASSLATGANYGYTF
J: TRBJ1-2
V: TRBV7-2
length: 15
D: TRBD1
size: NA

DNA: TGTGCCAGCAGTTTGGATGACAGGGTTGGCTACACCTTC
CDR3: CASSLDDRVGYTF
J: TRBJ1-2
V: TRBV12-3/TRBV12-4
length: 13
D: TRBD1
size: NA

DNA: TGTGCCTGGAGGGCGACAGGGACTGGAAACACCATATATTTT
CDR3: CAWRATGTGNTIYF
J: TRBJ1-3
V: TRBV30
length: 14
D: TRBD1
size: NA

DNA: TGTGCCAGCAGCCCGAGCTTGCTAGCGGGGGGACCCACCGGGGAGCTGTTTTTT
CDR3: CASSPSLLAGGPTGELFF
J: TRBJ2-2
V: TRBV7-2
length: 18
D: TRBD2
size: once

DNA: TGTGCCAGCAGCCTAAGTCGGGGGGATGGCTACACCTTC
CDR3: CASSLSRGDGYTF
J: TRBJ1-2
V: TRBV3-1/TRBV3-2
length: 13
D: NA
size: NA

DNA: TGTGCCAGCAGTCCCCTCGCGACTAGCAAATACAATGAGCAGTTCTTC
CDR3: CASSPLATSKYNEQFF
J: TRBJ2-1
V: TRBV6-2/TRBV6-3
length: 16
D: TRBD2
size: once

DNA: TGTGCCAGCAGTCGGGGACAGGTCGCAGAAAAACTGTTTTTT
CDR3: CASSRGQVAEKLFF
J: TRBJ1-4
V: TRBV6-5
length: 14
D: TRBD1
size: NA

DNA: TGTGCCAGCAGTTTATCCACGGACAGGGAACATCAGCCCCAGCATTTT
CDR3: CASSLSTDREHQPQHF
J: TRBJ1-5
V: TRBV28
length: 16
D: TRBD1
size: NA

DNA: TGTGCCAGCCCGGACAGGGACCTATATGGCTACACCTTC
CDR3: CASPDRDLYGYTF
J: TRBJ1-2
V: TRBV6-5
length: 13
D: TRBD1
size: NA

DNA: TGTGCCAGTAGTATTGAGCTTCATGAAAAACTGTTTTTT
CDR3: CASSIELHEKLFF
J: TRBJ1-4
V: TRBV19
length: 13
D: NA
size: few

DNA: TGTGCCAGCAGGGAAACCGGGACAGGGCCCTATGGCTACACCTTC
CDR3: CASRETGTGPYGYTF
J: TRBJ1-2
V: TRBV2
length: 15
D: TRBD1
size: few

DNA: TGTGCCAGCAAGGCCGGGACAGCGAACACCGGGGAGCTGTTTTTT
CDR3: CASKAGTANTGELFF
J: TRBJ2-2
V: TRBV7-8
length: 15
D: TRBD1
size: NA

DNA: TGTGCCAGCTCACCACCCGAGCGGGTTGCCTACAATGAGCAGTTCTTC
CDR3: CASSPPERVAYNEQFF
J: TRBJ2-1
V: TRBV18
length: 16
D: NA
size: NA

DNA: TGTGCCAGCAGCCAACCGGGGGACATTCAGTACTTC
CDR3: CASSQPGDIQYF
J: TRBJ2-4
V: TRBV3-1/TRBV3-2
length: 12
D: NA
size: NA

DNA: TGTGCCAGCAGCCAAGATGGGCCTCGGGGGTCCCGCCCCTACGAGCAGTACTTC
CDR3: CASSQDGPRGSRPYEQYF
J: TRBJ2-7
V: TRBV14
length: 18
D: NA
size: NA

DNA: TGTGCCAGCAGCTTAGCGGGAGGGGTAGAGACCCAGTACTTC
CDR3: CASSLAGGVETQYF
J: TRBJ2-5
V: TRBV5-6
length: 14
D: TRBD2
size: NA

DNA: TGTGCCAGCAGCCAATATAGGGACACTAGAACAGATACGCAGTATTTT
CDR3: CASSQYRDTRTDTQYF
J: TRBJ2-3
V: TRBV3-1/TRBV3-2
length: 16
D: NA
size: NA

DNA: TGTGCCTGGAGTGTACAAGGGGTAATTAATGAAAAACTGTTTTTT
CDR3: CAWSVQGVINEKLFF
J: TRBJ1-4
V: TRBV30
length: 15
D: NA
size: NA

DNA: TGTGCCAGCAGTTTTCTATCCGACAGACACATTCAGTACTTC
CDR3: CASSFLSDRHIQYF
J: TRBJ2-4
V: TRBV27
length: 14
D: NA
size: NA

DNA: TGTGCCAGCAGTCACGGGGACAGGGAGGTGGAAAAACTGTTTTTT
CDR3: CASSHGDREVEKLFF
J: TRBJ1-4
V: TRBV6-2/TRBV6-3
length: 15
D: TRBD1
size: NA

DNA: TGTGCTAGTGGTTTGGTAAAAGGGCCGCCGGGACTAGCGAAAGAGACCCAGTACTTC
CDR3: CASGLVKGPPGLAKETQYF
J: TRBJ2-5
V: TRBV12-5
length: 19
D: TRBD2
size: NA

DNA: TGTGCCAGCAGCCGGGACAGCTCAGCTAACTATGGCTACACCTTC
CDR3: CASSRDSSANYGYTF
J: TRBJ1-2
V: TRBV7-2
length: 15
D: TRBD1
size: few

DNA: TGTGCCAGCAGCCCGGGGGAGGGCTACGAGCAGTACTTC
CDR3: CASSPGEGYEQYF
J: TRBJ2-7
V: TRBV6-5
length: 13
D: TRBD2
size: NA

DNA: TGTGCCAGCGACAGGAGCAATCAGCCCCAGCATTTT
CDR3: CASDRSNQPQHF
J: TRBJ1-5
V: TRBV28
length: 12
D: NA
size: NA

DNA: TGTGCCAGCAGCAAAACCAGGGATCTCTACGAGCAGTTCTTC
CDR3: CASSKTRDLYEQFF
J: TRBJ2-1
V: TRBV6-6
length: 14
D: NA
size: NA

DNA: TGTGCCAGCAGCTTGACAGGGGGCGCGTGGGATCAGCCCCAGCATTTT
CDR3: CASSLTGGAWDQPQHF
J: TRBJ1-5
V: TRBV7-8
length: 16
D: TRBD1
size: once

DNA: TGTGCCAGCAGGCCGGGACTAGCGGGCGCAGGGGAGACCCAGTACTTC
CDR3: CASRPGLAGAGETQYF
J: TRBJ2-5
V: TRBV6-6
length: 16
D: TRBD2
size: NA